Presented here are 32 T cell receptor beta chains from one specimen sequenced in a study of TIL therapy for anti-PD-1-resistant metastatic lung cancer. The immunoSEQ assay was v3. TCRdb's copy holds only in-frame clones and misses some; the assay was immunoSEQ multiplex PCR. The sample has 20,000 to 30,000 clones; roughly 63% are singletons. Time point given: pre-treatment sample, taken before nivolumab and TIL therapy. Tumor tissue came from excised metastases, mostly pleural nodules or supraclavicular lymph nodes. This specimen consisted of tumor tissue, obtained at baseline. These receptors originate from a woman aged 30-85 years with non-small cell lung cancer.

CDR3: CASTGTVRTGELFF. The CDR3 bases are TGTGCCAGCACCGGGACAGTCCGCACCGGGGAGCTGTTTTTT. The V call is TRBV6-1, the J call TRBJ2-2, with 7 positions matching TRBD1. The ends lost 7 bases at V and 4 bases at J; junction bases unmatched: 6. The length of the CDR3 is 14 residues. Germline values: CDR1 MNHNS, CDR2 SASEGT.

The rearrangement links TRBV7-2 to TRBJ2-3; 9 bases are a match to TRBD2. CDR1 and CDR2 from the germline V gene are SGHTA and FQGNSA. V lost 5 bases to trimming and J lost 4 bases; unmatched junction nucleotides: 7. The CDR3 contains 15 residues. As DNA, the CDR3 is TGTGCCAGCAGCCGGACCAGGACTAGCGCAGATACGCAGTATTTT. Encoded protein: CASSRTRTSADTQYF.

DNA for the CDR3: TGTGCCAGCAGTTACTCCCCGGGAGGAGGGGAAGATACGCAGTATTTT. It yields the protein CASSYSPGGGEDTQYF. V is TRBV6-5 and J is TRBJ2-3, with 7 bases identical to TRBD2. V shed 0 bases, J shed 5 bases, and the junction held 8 bases outside the gene matches. The germline V gene has CDR1 MNHEY and CDR2 SVGAGI. The CDR3 sequence is 16 residues long.

V and J are TRBV19 and TRBJ1-5; D is uncertain. From germline, CDR1 is LNHDA and CDR2 SQIVND (reference sequence). The V gene lost 6 bases and the J gene lost 6 bases, with 9 bases spanning the gap. This CDR3 has 12 residues. CDR3 DNA: TGTGCCAGTAGCCCCACACTTCAGCCCCAGCATTTT. It specifies CASSPTLQPQHF.

In its sample, this clone was seen once. This chain joins TRBV9 and TRBJ2-3, with no clear D. V was cut by 2 bases and J by 6 bases, with 19 bases left in between. Germline V CDR1 and CDR2: SGDLS, YYNGEE. The length of the CDR3 is 16 residues. The DNA for the CDR3 is TGTGCCAGCAGCGTCCGACCCCTAGGATCGGCGGATACGCAGTATTTT. Its translation: CASSVRPLGSADTQYF.

The V gene is TRBV6-1, the J gene TRBJ2-7; the match to TRBD1 covers 8 bases. The length of the CDR3 is 14 residues. V shed 4 bases and J 6 bases; nucleotides not matched to a gene: 8. CDR1 is MNHNS and CDR2 is SASEGT in the germline V gene. CDR3 sequence reads: CASSVEDRVGEQYF. CDR3 DNA: TGTGCCAGCAGTGTGGAGGACAGGGTGGGCGAGCAGTACTTC.

The rearrangement links TRBV6-5 to TRBJ1-4; D unclear. V was pared by 10 bases and J by 1 base, with 10 bases between. CDR3 size: 13 residues. The germline V gene has CDR1 MNHEY and CDR2 SVGAGI. The chain's CDR3 is CATQRGTNEKLFF. DNA of the CDR3: TGTGCCACACAACGGGGAACTAATGAAAAACTGTTTTTT.

The chain is built from TRBV2 and TRBJ2-7; D is unclear. Germline V lookup: CDR1 SNHLY, CDR2 FYNNEI. Trimming stripped 1 base from V and 1 base from J, with 11 bases between. The length of the CDR3 is 15 residues. The CDR3 DNA is TGTGCCAGCAGTGAAGTAGGCAGCTTATCCTACGAGCAGTACTTC. Protein sequence: CASSEVGSLSYEQYF.

The gene calls are TRBV9 and TRBJ1-4; the D gene is possibly TRBD1 (6 bases). This CDR3 is built from 16 residues. V dropped 0 bases and J dropped 8 bases, with 17 bases sitting between them. Looked up from germline, CDR1 is SGDLS and CDR2 is YYNGEE. CDR3 sequence (DNA): TGTGCCAGCAGCGTAGCCGGTACAGGGCGATTGGAAAAACTGTTTTTT. Amino acids: CASSVAGTGRLEKLFF.

The chain is built from TRBV7-9 and TRBJ2-2, with a possible D match to TRBD2 (6 bases). Germline V gene data show CDR1 as SEHNR and CDR2 as FQNEAQ (reference sequence). CDR3 length equals 16 residues. Between the trimmed V and J ends, which lost 5 bases and 3 bases, there was a span of 16 bases. The CDR3 DNA is TGTGCCAGCAGCCGAACCGGGACTGCGTACACCGGGGAGCTGTTTTTT. Residues: CASSRTGTAYTGELFF.

This clone occurred once. V and J are TRBV7-2 and TRBJ2-5, with D unclear. Germline V gene sequence: CDR1 SGHTA, CDR2 FQGNSA. Deletions cut 2 bases from V and 4 bases from J, with 8 bases between. The CDR3 sequence is 13 residues long. CDR3 in DNA: TGTGCCAGCAGCTTAAATCCTCCAGAGACCCAGTACTTC. Amino acid sequence: CASSLNPPETQYF.

The gene calls are TRBV19 and TRBJ1-3; unclear D gene. The CDR3 contains 12 residues. V lost 5 bases, J lost 4 bases, and 6 bases lay in between. CDR1 is LNHDA and CDR2 is SQIVND in the germline V gene (reference sequence). The CDR3 protein is CASSLSGNTIYF. CDR3 DNA: TGTGCCAGTAGTCTTTCCGGAAACACCATATATTTT.

The CDR3 nucleotides read TGTGCCAGCAGCGGGCCCGAGGGGAGCTCCTACAATGAGCAGTTCTTC. This sequence encodes CASSGPEGSSYNEQFF. The chain combines TRBV21-1 with TRBJ2-1. TRBV21-1 has pseudogene status. This CDR3 is 16 amino acids long.

The chain carries TRBV4-1 and TRBJ2-5; 12 bases are a match to TRBD2. Germline assignment: CDR1 MGHRA and CDR2 YSYEKL. V lost 0 bases, J lost 3 bases, and 5 bases stayed unmatched. The length of the CDR3 is 17 residues. In DNA form, the CDR3 reads TGCGCCAGCAGCCAAGACCCGGGACTAGCGGGCAAAGAGACCCAGTACTTC. Protein: CASSQDPGLAGKETQYF.

The rearrangement uses TRBV7-8 and TRBJ1-1; D remains unclear. With 3 bases removed from V and 2 bases from J, the gap between germline ends came to 10 bases. Per the germline V gene, CDR1 is SGHVS and CDR2 is FQNEAQ. CDR3 length equals 14 residues. The CDR3 protein is CASSFREANTEAFF. The DNA for the CDR3 is TGTGCCAGCAGCTTTAGGGAGGCCAACACTGAAGCTTTCTTT.

CDR3 region: CASRQGSGELFF. In DNA, the CDR3 is TGCGCCAGCAGGCAGGGATCCGGGGAGCTGTTTTTT. The chain combines TRBV10-1 with TRBJ2-2, with a possible D match to TRBD1 (5 bases). Germline assignment: CDR1 WNHNN and CDR2 SYGVQD (reference sequence). The CDR3 runs to 12 residues. Trimming stripped 6 bases from V and 6 bases from J, with 8 bases between.

The chain uses TRBV6-1 and TRBJ2-7, with unresolved D. This CDR3 contains 12 residues. Per the germline V gene, CDR1 is MNHNS and CDR2 is SASEGT. Trimming removed 5 bases from V and 3 bases from J, with 8 bases in between. DNA of the CDR3: TGTGCCAGCAGTCCACAATACTACGAGCAGTACTTC. Protein sequence: CASSPQYYEQYF.

The chain carries TRBV7-6 and TRBJ2-1; D gene ambiguous. The CDR3 is 11 amino acids. Trimming cost V 4 bases and J 7 bases, with 5 bases left between them. Germline V gives CDR1 SGHVS, CDR2 FNYEAQ. CDR3 sequence (DNA): TGTGCCAGCAGCTCGATAAATGAGCAGTTCTTC. The encoded protein is CASSSINEQFF.

This chain connects TRBV4-1 to TRBJ2-7; D perhaps matches TRBD2 (5 bases). Germline V gene data show CDR1 as MGHRA and CDR2 as YSYEKL. Trimming pared 4 bases from V and 1 base from J, leaving 14 bases between. This CDR3 is built from 15 residues. The CDR3 nucleotides read TGCGCCAGCAGCCGGACTGAACTAGATTCCTACGAGCAGTACTTC. Translation gives CASSRTELDSYEQYF.

The J gene is TRBJ2-2, the V gene TRBV2, with 8 bases that match TRBD2. This CDR3 region has 16 residues. The trim removed 2 bases at V and 6 bases at J, leaving 8 bases unmatched. Per germline, CDR1 SNHLY and CDR2 FYNNEI. CDR3 DNA sequence: TGTGCCAGCAGTGAAAGGGGACTAGTAGGCTCCGGGGAGCTGTTTTTT. Amino acids: CASSERGLVGSGELFF. Combining the CDR3 with reference TRBV2 and TRBJ2-2 gives the whole variable domain EPEVTQTPSHQVTQMGQEVILRCVPISNHLYFYWYRQILGQKVEFLVSFYNNEISEKSEIFDDQFSVERPDGSNFTLKIRSTKLEDSAMYFCASSERGLVGSGELFFGEGSRLTVL.

This sequence joins TRBV5-4 and TRBJ2-2; 8 nucleotides line up with TRBD2. The CDR3 consists of 15 residues. Germline CDR1 SGHNT, CDR2 YYREEE (reference sequence). V was clipped by 5 bases and J by 2 bases; unmatched bases: 5. CDR3: CASSVTSDNTGELFF. DNA of the CDR3: TGTGCCAGCAGTGTGACTAGCGATAACACCGGGGAGCTGTTTTTT.

The CDR3 sequence: CASSWARGGSYEQYF. The DNA for the CDR3 is TGTGCCAGCAGCTGGGCAAGGGGCGGATCCTACGAGCAGTACTTC. The V call is TRBV5-6, the J call TRBJ2-7, with a weak D call TRBD1 (5 bases). CDR3 length: 15 residues. The V end lost 3 bases, the J end lost 1 base, and 14 bases lay between the germline ends. CDR1 is SGHDT and CDR2 is YYEEEE in the germline V gene.

The chain links TRBV6-6 to TRBJ2-5; 7 nucleotides align to TRBD1. The DNA end is a closer match to TRBJ2-7, so the J assignment may be wrong. Germline lookup yields CDR1 MNHNY and CDR2 SVGAGI (reference sequence). CDR3 length: 13 residues. In DNA, the CDR3 is TGTGCCATCTCCGGGACAGAGGGCCACGAGCAGTACTTC. Translation: CAISGTEGHEQYF.

The chain is built from TRBV2 and TRBJ2-5, with D perhaps matching TRBD2 (6 bases). Germline V gene sequence: CDR1 SNHLY, CDR2 FYNNEI. The CDR3 is 15 residues long. V was cut by 4 bases and J by 9 bases, with 21 bases left in between. The CDR3 nucleotides read TGTGCCAGCAGTGTTGGGACTCCGGGGGTAGGGGCCCAGTACTTC. It translates to CASSVGTPGVGAQYF.

This chain uses TRBV5-1 with TRBJ2-3, with a weak D call TRBD1 (5 bases). V gave up 0 bases and J gave up 5 bases, with 10 bases separating them. CDR3 length: 14 amino acids. Per germline, CDR1 SGHRS and CDR2 YFSETQ. The CDR3 is CASSLARVGDTQYF. The CDR3 bases are TGCGCCAGCAGCTTGGCCAGGGTTGGAGATACGCAGTATTTT.

This chain uses TRBV6-5 with TRBJ2-1; 9 positions agree with TRBD2. Unmatched junction bases numbered 10, after V lost 10 bases and J lost 15 bases. The V gene's germline CDR1 is MNHEY and CDR2 SVGAGI. The CDR3 extends over 11 amino acids. CDR3 loop: CATLAGADLFF. CDR3 coding DNA: TGTGCCACGTTAGCGGGAGCTGATCTGTTCTTC.

CDR3 coding DNA: TGTGCCAGCAGTTATGGGGGTCTCTACGAGCAGTACTTC. This translates into CASSYGGLYEQYF. This chain joins TRBV6-5 and TRBJ2-7; D possibly matches TRBD1 or TRBD2 (5 bases each). The germline V and J ends were trimmed by 3 bases and 3 bases, with 9 bases remaining between them. The CDR3 consists of 13 residues. In germline, CDR1 is MNHEY, CDR2 SVGAGI.

The gene calls are TRBV29-1 and TRBJ1-3; D is possibly TRBD1 (5 bases). The germline CDR1 and CDR2 sequences are SQVTM and ANQGSEA. CDR3 length: 14 residues. V lost 5 bases to trimming and J lost 4 bases, with 15 bases between them. The CDR3 is CSVLDPGNGNTIYF. CDR3 in DNA: TGCAGCGTTCTCGACCCAGGGAACGGAAACACCATATATTTT.

Only one count was recorded for this clone. The CDR3 DNA sequence: TGTGCCAGCAGAAACAGGGAATTTCAGTTAGACCGCGCATTTTTAACCTACAATGAGCAGTTCTTC. This sequence encodes CASRNREFQLDRAFLTYNEQFF. The chain carries TRBV2 and TRBJ2-1, with D possibly TRBD1 on 6 matching bases. The length of the CDR3 is 22 residues. Germline CDR1 is SNHLY and CDR2 is FYNNEI. V was shortened by 6 bases and J by 2 bases, with 35 bases between the two germline ends.

This clone occurred a few times. V and J are TRBV6-5 and TRBJ1-1; D perhaps matches TRBD1 (6 bases). The germline V and J ends were trimmed by 6 bases and 2 bases, with 13 bases remaining between them. Germline V gives CDR1 MNHEY, CDR2 SVGAGI. The CDR3 extends over 14 amino acids. The CDR3 sequence is CASSLQGLNTEAFF. The CDR3 DNA reads TGTGCCAGCAGCTTACAGGGCCTTAACACTGAAGCTTTCTTT.

Concerning this clone itself: A read error may account for a junction end that differs from germline. The chain couples TRBV5-1 to TRBJ2-1; TRBD2 might be the D (5 bases). This CDR3 comprises 15 residues. Germline V gives CDR1 SGHRS, CDR2 YFSETQ. The CDR3 loop is CASSLFGGSYNEQFF. CDR3 in DNA: TGTGCCAGCAGCTTGTTTGGAGGTTCCTACAATGAGCAGTTCTTC.

The V call is TRBV6-6, the J call TRBJ2-6, with D possibly being TRBD2 (5 bases). Germline V lookup: CDR1 MNHNY, CDR2 SVGAGI (reference sequence). The CDR3 spans 15 residues. V was shortened by 6 bases and J by 2 bases, with 11 bases between the two germline ends. The CDR3 spells CASRSGVAGANVLTF. CDR3 in DNA: TGTGCCAGCAGGTCCGGGGTAGCTGGGGCCAACGTCCTGACTTTC.